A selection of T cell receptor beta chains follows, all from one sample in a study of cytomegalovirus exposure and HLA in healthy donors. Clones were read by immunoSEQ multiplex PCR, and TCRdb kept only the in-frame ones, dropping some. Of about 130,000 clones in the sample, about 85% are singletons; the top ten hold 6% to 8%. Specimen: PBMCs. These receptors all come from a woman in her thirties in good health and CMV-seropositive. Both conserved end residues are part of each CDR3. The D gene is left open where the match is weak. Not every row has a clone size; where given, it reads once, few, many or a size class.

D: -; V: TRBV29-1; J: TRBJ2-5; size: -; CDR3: CSVDVGGRETQYF; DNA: TGCAGCGTTGATGTAGGGGGTAGAGAGACCCAGTACTTC
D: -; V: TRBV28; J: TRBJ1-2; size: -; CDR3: CASSFWGVTNGYTF; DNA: TGTGCCAGCAGTTTTTGGGGCGTAACGAATGGCTACACCTTC
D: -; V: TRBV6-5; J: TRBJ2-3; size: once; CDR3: CASSYYREDTQYF; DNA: TGTGCCAGCAGTTACTACAGGGAGGATACGCAGTATTTT
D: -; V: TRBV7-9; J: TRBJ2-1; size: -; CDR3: CALEDNEQFF; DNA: TGTGCCCTTGAGGACAATGAGCAGTTCTTC
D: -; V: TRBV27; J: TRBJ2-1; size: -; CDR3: CASSSDYTTNEQFF; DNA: TGTGCCAGCAGTTCCGACTATACTACAAATGAGCAGTTCTTC
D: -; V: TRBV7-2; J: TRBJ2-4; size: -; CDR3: CASSELWERNIQYF; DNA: TGTGCCAGCTCAGAACTGTGGGAGAGAAACATTCAGTACTTC
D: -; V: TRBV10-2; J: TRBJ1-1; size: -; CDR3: CASKGYGNTEAFF; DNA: TGCGCCAGCAAGGGGTACGGGAACACTGAAGCTTTCTTT
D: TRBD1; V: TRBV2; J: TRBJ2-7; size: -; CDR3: CASSDQGAAYEQYF; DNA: TGTGCCAGCAGTGACCAGGGGGCGGCCTACGAGCAGTACTTC
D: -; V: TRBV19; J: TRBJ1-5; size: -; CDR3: CASSIDLSEGGLGNQPQHF; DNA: TGTGCCAGTAGTATAGACCTATCGGAGGGGGGGTTGGGCAATCAGCCCCAGCATTTT
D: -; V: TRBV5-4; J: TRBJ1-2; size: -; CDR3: CASSLDREWYGYTF; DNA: TGTGCCAGCAGCTTGGACAGGGAGTGGTATGGCTACACCTTC
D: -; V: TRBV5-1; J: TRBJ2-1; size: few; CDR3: CASSLQGSYNEQFF; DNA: TGCGCCAGCAGCTTACAGGGTTCCTACAATGAGCAGTTCTTC
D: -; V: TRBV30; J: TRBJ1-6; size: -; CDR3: CAWSRGASYNSPLHF; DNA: TGTGCCTGGAGTAGGGGTGCCTCCTATAATTCACCCCTCCACTTT
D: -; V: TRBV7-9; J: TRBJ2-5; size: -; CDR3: CASSYLSGLHITQETQYF; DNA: TGTGCCAGCAGCTACCTCTCTGGACTGCACATTACACAAGAGACCCAGTACTTC
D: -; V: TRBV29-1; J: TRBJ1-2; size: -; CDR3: CSVGQSNPYGYTF; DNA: TGCAGCGTTGGACAGAGTAACCCATATGGCTACACCTTC
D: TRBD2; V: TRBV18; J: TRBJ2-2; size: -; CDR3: CASSPTSGGNTGELFF; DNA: TGTGCCAGCTCACCGACTAGCGGGGGAAACACCGGGGAGCTGTTTTTT
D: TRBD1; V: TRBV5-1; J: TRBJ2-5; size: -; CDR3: CASSLTGVRETQYF; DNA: TGCGCCAGCAGCTTAACAGGGGTGAGGGAGACCCAGTACTTC
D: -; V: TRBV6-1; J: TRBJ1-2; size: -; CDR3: CASSPRQERPEGYTF; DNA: TGTGCCAGCAGTCCCCGACAGGAGCGTCCAGAGGGCTACACCTTC
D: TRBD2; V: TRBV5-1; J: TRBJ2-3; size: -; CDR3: CASRPLAGGVTDTQYF; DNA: TGCGCCAGCAGACCACTAGCGGGGGGGGTCACAGATACGCAGTATTTT
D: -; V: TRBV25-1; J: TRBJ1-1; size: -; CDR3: CASSESGGPEAFF; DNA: TGTGCCAGCAGTGAATCCGGGGGGCCTGAAGCTTTCTTT